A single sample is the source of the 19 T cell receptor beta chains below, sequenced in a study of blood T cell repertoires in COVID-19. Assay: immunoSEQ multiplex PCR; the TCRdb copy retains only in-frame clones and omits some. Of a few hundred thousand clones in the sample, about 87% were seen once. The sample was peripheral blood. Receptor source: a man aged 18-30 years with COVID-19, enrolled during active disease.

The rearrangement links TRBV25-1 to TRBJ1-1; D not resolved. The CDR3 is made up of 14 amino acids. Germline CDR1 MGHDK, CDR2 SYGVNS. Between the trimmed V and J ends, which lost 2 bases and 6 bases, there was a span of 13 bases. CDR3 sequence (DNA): TGTGCCAGCAGTGAAAACCTAGACTTCTCTGAAGCTTTCTTT. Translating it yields CASSENLDFSEAFF.

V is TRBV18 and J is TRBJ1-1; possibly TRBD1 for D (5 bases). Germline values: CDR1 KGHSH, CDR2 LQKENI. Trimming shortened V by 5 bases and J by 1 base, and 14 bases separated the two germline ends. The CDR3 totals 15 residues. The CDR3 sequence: CASSKAGWANTEAFF. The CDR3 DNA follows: TGTGCCAGCTCAAAAGCAGGGTGGGCGAACACTGAAGCTTTCTTT.

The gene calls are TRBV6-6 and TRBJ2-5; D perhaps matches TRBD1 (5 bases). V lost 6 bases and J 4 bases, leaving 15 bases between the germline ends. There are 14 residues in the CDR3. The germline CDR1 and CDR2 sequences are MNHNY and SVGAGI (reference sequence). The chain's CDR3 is CASRTEPPRETQYF. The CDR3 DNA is TGTGCCAGCAGGACAGAACCCCCTCGAGAGACCCAGTACTTC.

CDR3 bases: TGTGCCAGCAGCCAAGCGCCGGGACAGGTCTCTGGGGCCAACGTCCTGACTTTC. Its translation: CASSQAPGQVSGANVLTF. The chain is built from TRBV5-4 and TRBJ2-6; 8 bases are a match to TRBD1. Germline assignment: CDR1 SGHNT and CDR2 YYREEE (reference sequence). CDR3 length: 18 residues. J gave up 0 bases and V 4 bases, and 9 bases lay outside the gene matches. The full variable domain, its missing parts supplied by reference TRBV5-4 and TRBJ2-6, is ETGVTQSPTHLIKTRGQQVTLRCSSQSGHNTVSWYQQALGQGPQFIFQYYREEENGRGNFPPRFSGLQFPNYSSELNVNALELDDSALYLCASSQAPGQVSGANVLTFGAGSRLTVL.

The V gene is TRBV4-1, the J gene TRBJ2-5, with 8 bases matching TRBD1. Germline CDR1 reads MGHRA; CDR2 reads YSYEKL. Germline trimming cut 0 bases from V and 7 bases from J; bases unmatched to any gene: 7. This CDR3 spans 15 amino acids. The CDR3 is CASSQETGGMRTQYF. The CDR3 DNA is TGCGCCAGCAGCCAAGAAACAGGGGGGATGAGGACCCAGTACTTC.

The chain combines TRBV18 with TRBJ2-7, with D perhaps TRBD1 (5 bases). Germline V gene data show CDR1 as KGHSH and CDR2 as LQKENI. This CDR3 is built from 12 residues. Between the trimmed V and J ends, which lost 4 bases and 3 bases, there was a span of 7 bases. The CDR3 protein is CASSLQDYEQYF. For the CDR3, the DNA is TGTGCCAGCTCACTACAGGACTACGAGCAGTACTTC.

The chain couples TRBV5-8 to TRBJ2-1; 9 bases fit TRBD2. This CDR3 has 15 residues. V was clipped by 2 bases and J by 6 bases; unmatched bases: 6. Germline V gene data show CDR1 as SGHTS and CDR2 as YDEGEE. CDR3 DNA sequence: TGTGCCAGCAGCTTCAAGCGGGGGGCGCTCAATGAGCAGTTCTTC. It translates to CASSFKRGALNEQFF.

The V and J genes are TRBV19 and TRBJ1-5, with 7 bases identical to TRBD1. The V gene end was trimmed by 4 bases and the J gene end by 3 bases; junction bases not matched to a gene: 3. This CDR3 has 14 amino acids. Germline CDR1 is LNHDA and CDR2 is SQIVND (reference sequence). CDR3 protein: CASSTTGDNQPQHF. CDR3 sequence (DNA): TGTGCCAGTAGTACAACAGGGGACAATCAGCCCCAGCATTTT.

Written as DNA, the CDR3 is TGTGCCAGCAGCCGGGACAGAAGGGATCAGCCCCAGCATTTT. This codes for CASSRDRRDQPQHF. The chain carries TRBV7-2 and TRBJ1-5, with TRBD1 identical over 7 bases. With 5 bases clipped from V and 5 bases from J, the junction kept 6 bases outside the gene matches. The CDR3 has 14 amino acids. Germline assignment: CDR1 SGHTA and CDR2 FQGNSA.

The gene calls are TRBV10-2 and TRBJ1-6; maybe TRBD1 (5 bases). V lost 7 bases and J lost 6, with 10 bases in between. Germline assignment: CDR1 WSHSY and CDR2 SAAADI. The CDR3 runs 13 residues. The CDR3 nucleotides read TGCGCCAGCAACCGGGACTCTAATTCACCCCTCCACTTT. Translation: CASNRDSNSPLHF.

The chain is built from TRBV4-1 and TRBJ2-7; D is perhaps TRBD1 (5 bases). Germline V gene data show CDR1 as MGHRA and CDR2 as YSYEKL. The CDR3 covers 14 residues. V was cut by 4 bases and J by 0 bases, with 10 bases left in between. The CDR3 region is CASSRGTGSYEQYF. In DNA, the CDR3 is TGCGCCAGCAGCCGCGGAACAGGCTCCTACGAGCAGTACTTC.

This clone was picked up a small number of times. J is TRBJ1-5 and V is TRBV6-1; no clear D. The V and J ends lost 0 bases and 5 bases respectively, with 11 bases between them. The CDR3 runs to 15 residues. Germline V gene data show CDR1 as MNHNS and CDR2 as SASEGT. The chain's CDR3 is CASSEAYRSHQPQHF. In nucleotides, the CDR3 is TGTGCCAGCAGTGAAGCATACAGATCCCATCAGCCCCAGCATTTT.

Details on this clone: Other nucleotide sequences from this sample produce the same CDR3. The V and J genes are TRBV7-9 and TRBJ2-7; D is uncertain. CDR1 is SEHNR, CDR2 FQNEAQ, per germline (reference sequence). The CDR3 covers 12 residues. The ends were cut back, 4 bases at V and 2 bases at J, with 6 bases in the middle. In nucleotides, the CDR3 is TGTGCCAGCAGCTCAGTGGCCTACGAGCAGTACTTC. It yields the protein CASSSVAYEQYF. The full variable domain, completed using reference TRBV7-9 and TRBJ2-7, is DTGVSQNPRHKITKRGQNVTFRCDPISEHNRLYWYRQTLGQGPEFLTYFQNEAQLEKSRLLSDRFSAERPKGSFSTLEIQRTEQGDSAMYLCASSSVAYEQYFGPGTRLTVT.

CDR3 amino acids: CASSAFTGFNGETQYF. The CDR3 bases are TGTGCCAGTAGTGCCTTTACAGGGTTTAATGGAGAGACCCAGTACTTC. V and J are TRBV19 and TRBJ2-5; maybe TRBD1 (6 bases). From germline, CDR1 is LNHDA and CDR2 SQIVND (reference sequence). CDR3 length: 16 residues. Trimming pared 5 bases from V and 4 bases from J, leaving 20 bases between.

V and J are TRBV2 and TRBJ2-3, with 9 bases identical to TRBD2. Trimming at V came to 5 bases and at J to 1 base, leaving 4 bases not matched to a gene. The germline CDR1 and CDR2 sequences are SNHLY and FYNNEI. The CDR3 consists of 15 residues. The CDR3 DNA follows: TGTGCCAGCAGTTTGAGGACTAGCGGCACAGATACGCAGTATTTT. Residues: CASSLRTSGTDTQYF.

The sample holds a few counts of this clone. Written as DNA, the CDR3 is TGTGCCAGCAGTTCCGGACTAGGGGAGACCCAGTACTTC. This translates into CASSSGLGETQYF. The V call is TRBV12-3 or TRBV12-4, the J call TRBJ2-5; TRBD2 agrees at 7 bases. CDR3 length equals 13 residues. With 4 bases clipped from V and 5 bases from J, the junction kept 4 bases outside the gene matches.

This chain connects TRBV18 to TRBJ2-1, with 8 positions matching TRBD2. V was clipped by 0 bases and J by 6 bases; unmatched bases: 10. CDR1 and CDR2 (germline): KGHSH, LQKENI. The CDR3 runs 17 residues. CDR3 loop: CASSPPLAGSSVNEQFF. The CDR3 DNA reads TGTGCCAGCTCACCACCGTTAGCGGGGAGCTCTGTCAATGAGCAGTTCTTC.

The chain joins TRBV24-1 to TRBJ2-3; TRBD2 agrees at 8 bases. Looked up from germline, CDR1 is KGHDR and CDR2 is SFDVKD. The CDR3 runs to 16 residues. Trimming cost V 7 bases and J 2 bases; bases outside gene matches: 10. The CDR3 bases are TGTGCCACCAGGGGAGTCAGCGGGAGCTTCACAGATACGCAGTATTTT. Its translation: CATRGVSGSFTDTQYF.

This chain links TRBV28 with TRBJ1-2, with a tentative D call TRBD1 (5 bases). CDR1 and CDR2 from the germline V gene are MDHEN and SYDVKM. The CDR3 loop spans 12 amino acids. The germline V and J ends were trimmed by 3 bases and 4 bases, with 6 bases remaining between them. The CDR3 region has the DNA TGTGCCAGCAGTTTCGGGGGCTATGGCTACACCTTC. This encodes CASSFGGYGYTF.